One sample yielded the 4 T cell receptor beta chains listed below, sequenced in a study of cytomegalovirus exposure and HLA in healthy donors. The study ran its PCR with 60 Vbeta and 13 Jbeta primers. The method was immunoSEQ multiplex PCR; TCRdb's version includes in-frame clones alone and lacks a portion of them. The sample includes some 180,000 clones, roughly 87% of them seen just once. The material sequenced was PBMCs. The source is a girl less than two years old in good health and CMV-seronegative.

The chain links TRBV30 to TRBJ2-3, with 11 positions matching TRBD2. V lost 5 bases, J lost 6 bases, and 4 bases stayed unmatched. CDR1 and CDR2 (germline): GTSNPN, SVGIG (reference sequence). The CDR3 contains 13 residues. CDR3 in DNA: TGTGCCTGGGAGACTAGCGGGACTGATACGCAGTATTTT. It codes for CAWETSGTDTQYF.

The rearrangement joins TRBV2 to TRBJ2-3, with 9 nucleotides matching TRBD2. With V trimmed by 4 bases and J by 5 bases, 7 bases remained unmatched. This CDR3 contains 15 residues. Germline V gene sequence: CDR1 SNHLY, CDR2 FYNNEI. The CDR3 is CASSARRGGQDTQYF. The CDR3 DNA is TGTGCCAGCAGTGCCAGGCGGGGGGGCCAAGATACGCAGTATTTT.

This clone was detected only a few times. This chain links TRBV11-2 with TRBJ2-5, with D possibly matching TRBD2 (6 bases). Germline CDR1 and CDR2: SGHAT and FQNNGV. The V end lost 2 bases, the J end lost 5 bases, and 15 bases lay between the germline ends. This CDR3 spans 15 amino acids. CDR3 DNA sequence: TGTGCCAGCAGCTTATCAGCCGGGAGAGGGGAGACCCAGTACTTC. Translated, it gives CASSLSAGRGETQYF.

The chain joins TRBV29-1 to TRBJ2-7, with D possibly TRBD2 on 6 matching bases. This CDR3 has 14 amino acids. V shed 4 bases and J shed 6 bases, with 19 bases lying between them. In germline, CDR1 is SQVTM, CDR2 ANQGSEA. The CDR3 DNA reads as TGCAGCGTTGCACGGGGGAGCACAACCTCCGAGCAGTACTTC. It specifies CSVARGSTTSEQYF.